One sample yielded the 23 T cell receptor beta chains listed below, sequenced in a study of T cells after posttransplantation cyclophosphamide. TCRdb's table, derived via immunoSEQ multiplex PCR, lists solely in-frame clones and lacks some. The sample has approximately 45,000 clones, about nine tenths seen once. Busulfan-fludarabine conditioning, marrow transplant, and cyclophosphamide on days +3 and +4 were administered. The starting material was PBMCs, obtained 60 to 65 days after allogeneic stem cell transplant with posttransplant cyclophosphamide. These receptors were obtained from a male patient aged 55 to 69 who received an allogeneic stem cell transplant from a related donor and was CMV-positive. Part of the T cell pool may stem from the graft donor.

The gene calls are TRBV27 and TRBJ1-1; D is perhaps TRBD1 (5 bases). The CDR3 length is 14 residues. The germline V and J ends were trimmed by 4 bases and 1 base, with 10 bases remaining between them. CDR1 is MNHEY and CDR2 is SMNVEV in the germline V gene (reference sequence). CDR3 nucleotide sequence: TGTGCCAGCAGTTATGACAGACCGAACACTGAAGCTTTCTTT. This codes for CASSYDRPNTEAFF.

There are a few counts of this clone. This chain links TRBV10-3 with TRBJ1-6; D gene uncertain. CDR1 is ENHRY and CDR2 is SYGVKD in the germline V gene. V lost 0 bases and J lost 8, with 8 bases in between. The CDR3 runs to 14 residues. This CDR3 reads CAISESYSYSPLHF. CDR3 sequence (DNA): TGTGCCATCAGTGAGTCTTATTCCTATTCACCCCTCCACTTT.

The CDR3 here is CASSLVGGESGNTIYF. For the CDR3, the DNA is TGTGCCAGCAGCTTAGTAGGAGGGGAGTCTGGAAACACCATATATTTT. The chain is built from TRBV7-9 and TRBJ1-3, with D possibly TRBD1 on 5 matching bases. CDR3 size: 16 residues. Germline V gene lookup returns CDR1 SEHNR and CDR2 FQNEAQ (reference sequence). Trimming took 1 base from V and 1 from J, leaving 11 bases between them.

The V call is TRBV5-6, the J call TRBJ2-5; D gene uncertain. Trimming removed 2 bases from V and 4 bases from J, with 9 bases in between. CDR1 SGHDT and CDR2 YYEEEE come from the germline V gene. This CDR3 spans 13 amino acids. The CDR3 DNA is TGTGCCAGCAGCTTACGTGGGCCAGAGACCCAGTACTTC. Its protein product is CASSLRGPETQYF.

The rearrangement uses TRBV14 and TRBJ2-5; the D gene is possibly TRBD1 (5 bases). The length of the CDR3 is 14 residues. With 0 bases removed from V and 9 bases from J, the gap between germline ends came to 14 bases. Germline V lookup: CDR1 SGHDN, CDR2 FVKESK. The CDR3 DNA reads TGTGCCAGCAGCCAAGATTGGCTAATAGGGGCCCAGTACTTC. Translated, it gives CASSQDWLIGAQYF.

J is TRBJ2-2 and V is TRBV4-1, with 16 positions matching TRBD2. Germline V gene lookup returns CDR1 MGHRA and CDR2 YSYEKL. The CDR3 has 20 residues. V trimming: 3 bases; J trimming: 5 bases; junction bases outside the gene matches: 12. Written as DNA, the CDR3 is TGCGCCAGCAGCCACCCGGGACTAGCGGGGGGGCCGGGGAAAACCGGGGAGCTGTTTTTT. Translating gives CASSHPGLAGGPGKTGELFF.

The V call is TRBV23-1, the J call TRBJ2-1, with TRBD1 matching over 8 bases. TRBV23-1 counts as an open reading frame of uncertain function. The CDR3 spans 18 residues. V trimming: 4 bases; J trimming: 3 bases; junction bases outside the gene matches: 14. CDR3 coding DNA: TGCGCCAGCAGTCGGACAGGGAAGGACTTAGGTGACTACAATGAGCAGTTCTTC. This translates into CASSRTGKDLGDYNEQFF.

V and J are TRBV19 and TRBJ1-2; D remains unclear. This CDR3 comprises 12 residues. V lost 4 bases and J 2 bases, leaving 5 bases between the germline ends. CDR1 LNHDA and CDR2 SQIVND come from the germline V gene (reference sequence). The CDR3 DNA follows: TGTGCCAGTAGTAATGCGAACTATGGCTACACCTTC. Residues: CASSNANYGYTF.

This clone was seen a single time. CDR3: CASSQDSLAGGRVLTF. The CDR3 bases are TGCGCCAGCAGCCAAGATTCACTAGCGGGGGGTCGGGTCCTGACTTTC. This chain joins TRBV4-1 and TRBJ2-6, with 12 positions matching TRBD2. Germline V gene lookup returns CDR1 MGHRA and CDR2 YSYEKL. V was pared by 0 bases and J by 13 bases, with 7 bases of the junction left unmatched. This CDR3 comprises 16 residues.

CDR3 loop: CASSSQGTTGELFF. DNA for the CDR3: TGTGCCAGCAGTTCACAGGGTACGACCGGGGAGCTGTTTTTT. The chain has TRBV6-6 and TRBJ2-2, with D tentatively TRBD1 (6 bases). The CDR3 spans 14 residues. The germline CDR1 and CDR2 sequences are MNHNY and SVGAGI (reference sequence). V shed 4 bases and J shed 5 bases, with 11 bases lying between them.

The gene calls are TRBV2 and TRBJ1-2; D unclear. This CDR3 spans 17 amino acids. The ends were cut back, 1 base at V and 8 bases at J, with 23 bases in the middle. Germline lookup yields CDR1 SNHLY and CDR2 FYNNEI. In nucleotides, the CDR3 is TGTGCCAGCAGTGAAGATACTAAAACTATTACGGCCGGGGGCTACACCTTC. It translates to CASSEDTKTITAGGYTF.

The chain uses TRBV7-5 and TRBJ1-5. TRBV7-5 is classified as a pseudogene. There are 13 residues in the CDR3. The CDR3 reads CARSCTENQPQHF. The CDR3 nucleotides read TGTGCCAGAAGCTGCACGGAGAATCAGCCCCAGCATTTT.

The chain has TRBV4-1 and TRBJ1-2, with a weak D call TRBD1 (6 bases). This CDR3 has 14 amino acids. From germline, CDR1 is MGHRA and CDR2 YSYEKL. Trimming pared 1 base from V and 2 bases from J, leaving 8 bases between. In DNA form, the CDR3 reads TGCGCCAGCAGCCAAGGGACAGAGAACTATGGCTACACCTTC. Amino acid sequence: CASSQGTENYGYTF.

The chain joins TRBV5-8 to TRBJ1-2, with 7 nucleotides matching TRBD1. The CDR3 totals 16 residues. Trimming at V came to 4 bases and at J to 0 bases, leaving 9 bases not matched to a gene. Per the germline V gene, CDR1 is SGHTS and CDR2 is YDEGEE. For the CDR3, the DNA is TGTGCCAGCAGCACCGCTGACAGGGACGCTAACTATGGCTACACCTTC. Translation gives CASSTADRDANYGYTF.

The CDR3 DNA is TGTGCCAGCAGTTACGAGGGGGCGAACACTGAAGCTTTCTTT. This translates into CASSYEGANTEAFF. This rearrangement joins TRBV6-5 to TRBJ1-1; 7 bases are a match to TRBD1. V was pared by 2 bases and J by 1 base, with 1 base of the junction left unmatched. Looked up from germline, CDR1 is MNHEY and CDR2 is SVGAGI. The CDR3 sequence is 14 residues long.

The chain employs TRBV21-1 and TRBJ2-7; the DNA was not used to check the table's D call, TRBD2. TRBV21-1 is a documented pseudogene. This CDR3 comprises 16 residues. CDR3 sequence (DNA): TGTGCCAGCAGCAAATTAGCGGGGGGGCTATTATGCGAGCAGTACGTC. Translating it yields CASSKLAGGLLCEQYV.

The genes are TRBV6-5 and TRBJ1-1; the D gene is possibly TRBD1 (6 bases). The CDR3 has 14 amino acids. V dropped 4 bases and J dropped 7 bases, with 16 bases sitting between them. The germline CDR1 and CDR2 sequences are MNHEY and SVGAGI. The DNA of the CDR3 is TGTGCCAGCAGTTGGGACCCTACAGGGTTTGAAGCTTTCTTT. It specifies CASSWDPTGFEAFF.

The chain links TRBV6-5 to TRBJ1-5; D not resolved. Trimming removed 5 bases from V and 0 bases from J, with 8 bases in between. The CDR3 runs 14 residues. From germline, CDR1 is MNHEY and CDR2 SVGAGI. DNA of the CDR3: TGTGCCAGCAGTGACCCGGGTAGCAATCAGCCCCAGCATTTT. This sequence encodes CASSDPGSNQPQHF.

This sequence joins TRBV9 and TRBJ1-3, with TRBD1 identical over 12 bases. The ends lost 0 bases at V and 4 bases at J; junction bases unmatched: 2. The CDR3 is 16 amino acids. CDR1 and CDR2 (germline): SGDLS, YYNGEE. CDR3 protein: CASSVAGQGAGNTIYF. CDR3 DNA: TGTGCCAGCAGCGTAGCGGGACAGGGGGCGGGAAACACCATATATTTT.

The rearrangement uses TRBV5-4 and TRBJ2-2; TRBD1 matches at 10 bases. The germline CDR1 and CDR2 sequences are SGHNT and YYREEE (reference sequence). The CDR3 has 18 residues. The V segment lost 4 bases and the J segment 5 bases; nucleotides outside the gene matches: 14. The CDR3 region is CASSGWDRGVLGTGELFF. Written as DNA, the CDR3 is TGTGCCAGCAGCGGCTGGGACAGGGGAGTCTTGGGTACCGGGGAGCTGTTTTTT. Filled out from reference TRBV5-4 and TRBJ2-2, the complete variable domain reads ETGVTQSPTHLIKTRGQQVTLRCSSQSGHNTVSWYQQALGQGPQFIFQYYREEENGRGNFPPRFSGLQFPNYSSELNVNALELDDSALYLCASSGWDRGVLGTGELFFGEGSRLTVL.

The V and J genes are TRBV6-4 and TRBJ2-3; 7 bases fit TRBD2. CDR1 is MRHNA and CDR2 is SNTAGT in the germline V gene. J gave up 1 base and V 5 bases, and 9 bases lay outside the gene matches. This CDR3 spans 16 amino acids. CDR3 nucleotide sequence: TGTGCCAGCAGTCCCACGGGGGGTAGGGGCACAGATACGCAGTATTTT. Protein sequence: CASSPTGGRGTDTQYF.

On this clone itself: The sample holds other DNA sequences that translate to the same CDR3. V usage is TRBV6-1 and J usage is TRBJ2-2, with 7 bases lining up with TRBD1. Trimming took 5 bases from V and 2 from J; bases not matched to a gene: 5. This CDR3 has 15 amino acids. Per the germline V gene, CDR1 is MNHNS and CDR2 is SASEGT. The CDR3 coding sequence is TGTGCCAGCAGTACGACAGGGAGTAACACCGGGGAGCTGTTTTTT. The encoded protein is CASSTTGSNTGELFF.

The V call is TRBV27, the J call TRBJ2-5; 10 bases map to TRBD2. Germline V CDR1 and CDR2: MNHEY, SMNVEV (reference sequence). CDR3 size: 15 residues. The V gene end was trimmed by 2 bases and the J gene end by 2 bases; junction bases not matched to a gene: 2. The CDR3 DNA is TGTGCCAGCAGTTTACAAGCGGGAGGGCAAGAGACCCAGTACTTC. Translating gives CASSLQAGGQETQYF.